These 22 T cell receptor beta chains originate from one sample sequenced in a study of blood T cell repertoires in COVID-19. Data came from immunoSEQ multiplex PCR; TCRdb stores just in-frame clones and leaves some out. The sample lists about 170,000 clones, approximately 84% occurring once. The sample was peripheral blood. The receptors come from a man aged 18 to 29 with active or convalescent COVID-19.

V is TRBV6-4 and J is TRBJ2-2; 7 positions match TRBD1. The J segment lost 5 bases and the V segment lost 5 bases, leaving 14 bases of the junction unmatched. Looked up from germline, CDR1 is MRHNA and CDR2 is SNTAGT. This CDR3 spans 17 amino acids. This CDR3 reads CASSRQGPGIGTGELFF. Here the CDR3 DNA reads TGTGCCAGCAGTCGACAGGGCCCAGGGATAGGGACCGGGGAGCTGTTTTTT.

The chain couples TRBV7-2 to TRBJ2-7, with 9 bases lining up with TRBD2. Trimming took 4 bases from V and 1 from J; bases not matched to a gene: 8. The germline V gene has CDR1 SGHTA and CDR2 FQGNSA. The CDR3 covers 16 residues. The CDR3 loop is CASSWAATSGSYEQYF. The CDR3 DNA reads as TGTGCCAGCAGCTGGGCCGCGACTAGCGGTTCCTACGAGCAGTACTTC.

This clone occurred once. The chain is built from TRBV5-6 and TRBJ1-1; D gene unclear. CDR3 length: 17 residues. Deletions cut 1 base from V and 3 bases from J, with 19 bases between. Germline-derived CDR1 and CDR2 are SGHDT and YYEEEE. CDR3 DNA sequence: TGTGCCAGCAGCTTGCCCGGACTCGTTTTTCCGGACACTGAAGCTTTCTTT. Its translation: CASSLPGLVFPDTEAFF.

V is TRBV2 and J is TRBJ2-5; the match to TRBD1 covers 8 bases. Germline-derived CDR1 and CDR2 are SNHLY and FYNNEI. V dropped 2 bases and J dropped 5; count of bases not matched to a gene: 4. CDR3 length equals 14 residues. The CDR3 protein is CASSEQGARETQYF. The CDR3 DNA reads as TGTGCCAGCAGTGAACAGGGGGCGAGGGAGACCCAGTACTTC.

The chain recombines TRBV19 with TRBJ1-5, with 8 bases lining up with TRBD1. With 7 bases clipped from V and 0 bases from J, the junction kept 14 bases outside the gene matches. Germline-derived CDR1 and CDR2 are LNHDA and SQIVND (reference sequence). The CDR3 runs 18 residues. CDR3 in DNA: TGTGCCAGTAAGCTAAAAGGACAGGGACGGTCTAGCAATCAGCCCCAGCATTTT. This gives the protein CASKLKGQGRSSNQPQHF.

This clone was observed a few times. Here the CDR3 DNA reads TGTGCCAGCAGTTTCAGGGGGAGCAATCAGCCCCAGCATTTT. This gives the protein CASSFRGSNQPQHF. The chain uses TRBV6-5 and TRBJ1-5, with 7 bases fitting TRBD1. The V gene's germline CDR1 is MNHEY and CDR2 SVGAGI. CDR3 size: 14 residues. V gave up 4 bases and J gave up 1 base; unmatched junction bases: 1.

This chain uses TRBV3-1 (or the pseudogene TRBV3-2) with TRBJ2-5, with TRBD2 matching over 7 bases. The CDR3 has 17 residues. With 2 bases clipped from V and 9 bases from J, the junction kept 18 bases outside the gene matches. Germline CDR1 reads LGHDT; CDR2 reads YNNKEL (reference sequence). CDR3 in amino acids: CASSQPGTTYPVGAQYF. For the CDR3, the DNA is TGTGCCAGCAGCCAACCTGGGACTACCTATCCCGTGGGGGCCCAGTACTTC.

V is TRBV28 and J is TRBJ2-7; possibly TRBD1 for D (6 bases). V was clipped by 5 bases and J by 4 bases, with 21 bases between them. CDR1 MDHEN and CDR2 SYDVKM come from the germline V gene. The CDR3 contains 16 residues. The CDR3 sequence: CASSPGMTGNYYEQYF. CDR3 nucleotide sequence: TGTGCCAGCAGTCCCGGTATGACAGGCAACTATTACGAGCAGTACTTC.

This clone was counted only a few times. The V and J genes are TRBV3-1 (or the pseudogene TRBV3-2) and TRBJ1-2; TRBD1 is a possible D gene (5 bases). Germline assignment: CDR1 LGHDT and CDR2 YNNKEL (reference sequence). Deletions cut 1 base from V and 8 bases from J, with 11 bases between. The CDR3 extends over 13 amino acids. CDR3 in DNA: TGTGCCAGCAGCCAAGTTGGGGCGCGGGGCTACACCTTC. This sequence encodes CASSQVGARGYTF.

This rearrangement joins TRBV7-9 to TRBJ1-6; D is possibly TRBD1 (6 bases). Deletions cut 2 bases from V and 6 bases from J, with 8 bases between. Germline loops: CDR1 SEHNR, CDR2 FQNEAQ (reference sequence). The CDR3 runs to 14 residues. CDR3 bases: TGTGCCAGCAGCTTACAGGGGATTAATTCACCCCTCCACTTT. As protein: CASSLQGINSPLHF.

This clone was counted once. The chain combines TRBV19 with TRBJ1-6; no clear D. Germline CDR1 is LNHDA and CDR2 is SQIVND (reference sequence). Between the trimmed V and J ends, which lost 5 bases and 10 bases, there was a span of 15 bases. The CDR3 spans 14 residues. DNA for the CDR3: TGTGCCAGTAGTGTACGACTCGGAGACTCACCCCTCCACTTT. Translation gives CASSVRLGDSPLHF. The complete variable domain, with remaining parts taken from reference TRBV19 and TRBJ1-6, reads DGGITQSPKYLFRKEGQNVTLSCEQNLNHDAMYWYRQDPGQGLRLIYYSQIVNDFQKGDIAEGYSVSREKKESFPLTVTSAQKNPTAFYLCASSVRLGDSPLHFGNGTRLTVT.

The rearrangement links TRBV5-1 to TRBJ2-2, with D possibly matching TRBD1 (5 bases). Germline lookup yields CDR1 SGHRS and CDR2 YFSETQ. V gave up 0 bases and J gave up 4 bases, with 10 bases separating them. The CDR3 extends over 15 amino acids. The CDR3 here is CASSLEGAATGELFF. The CDR3 DNA sequence: TGCGCCAGCAGCTTGGAAGGGGCCGCCACCGGGGAGCTGTTTTTT. Looking up the rest from reference TRBV5-1 and TRBJ2-2 gives the full variable domain: KAGVTQTPRYLIKTRGQQVTLSCSPISGHRSVSWYQQTPGQGLQFLFEYFSETQRNKGNFPGRFSGRQFSNSRSEMNVSTLELGDSALYLCASSLEGAATGELFFGEGSRLTVL.

This clone was counted only a few times. The chain carries TRBV15 and TRBJ1-6; D gene uncertain. The ends were cut back, 5 bases at V and 1 base at J, with 9 bases in the middle. The CDR3 sequence is 15 residues long. Germline CDR1 reads LNHNV; CDR2 reads YYDKDF (reference sequence). The CDR3 region is CATSRDMSYNSPLHF. Here the CDR3 DNA reads TGTGCCACCAGCCGCGACATGTCCTATAATTCACCCCTCCACTTT.

The chain links TRBV5-5 to TRBJ1-2; D gene ambiguous. Trimming removed 2 bases from V and 5 bases from J, with 13 bases in between. The CDR3 has 14 residues. CDR1 SGHKS and CDR2 YYEKEE come from the germline V gene (reference sequence). This CDR3 is CASSFQSIGYGYTF. The CDR3 coding sequence is TGTGCCAGCAGCTTCCAGAGCATCGGGTATGGCTACACCTTC.

This chain connects TRBV28 to TRBJ2-2; 7 nucleotides align to TRBD1. CDR1 MDHEN and CDR2 SYDVKM come from the germline V gene. The CDR3 runs to 15 residues. The V gene end was trimmed by 8 bases and the J gene end by 0 bases; junction bases not matched to a gene: 6. The chain's CDR3 is CASRVGGANTGELFF. The CDR3 DNA is TGTGCCAGCCGTGTAGGGGGCGCGAACACCGGGGAGCTGTTTTTT.

The rearrangement joins TRBV7-9 to TRBJ2-7; D perhaps matches TRBD2 (6 bases). This CDR3 contains 13 residues. V lost 3 bases, J lost 6 bases, and 12 bases lay in between. The germline gives CDR1 SEHNR, CDR2 FQNEAQ (reference sequence). The CDR3 DNA is TGTGCCAGCAGCTTGACGGGGGTGGGCGAGCAGTACTTC. Translated: CASSLTGVGEQYF.

This chain uses TRBV4-1 with TRBJ2-3, with D perhaps matching TRBD2 (5 bases). Looked up from germline, CDR1 is MGHRA and CDR2 is YSYEKL. This CDR3 has 15 residues. The V and J ends lost 1 base and 5 bases respectively, with 13 bases between them. This CDR3 reads CASSQVNPEGDTQYF. The CDR3 DNA is TGCGCCAGCAGCCAAGTAAATCCAGAGGGAGATACGCAGTATTTT.

This clone has a handful of counts. The chain has TRBV3-1 (or the pseudogene TRBV3-2) and TRBJ2-5; TRBD2 matches at 8 bases. Germline CDR1 LGHDT, CDR2 YNNKEL (reference sequence). V dropped 0 bases and J dropped 5; count of bases not matched to a gene: 8. The CDR3 extends over 16 amino acids. This CDR3 reads CASSQEGPGGPETQYF. CDR3 bases: TGTGCCAGCAGCCAAGAAGGGCCGGGGGGGCCGGAGACCCAGTACTTC.

This chain links TRBV28 with TRBJ1-5; 7 nucleotides align to TRBD1. Germline trimming cut 3 bases from V and 2 bases from J; bases unmatched to any gene: 10. CDR3 length equals 17 residues. Germline CDR1 and CDR2: MDHEN and SYDVKM. The CDR3 protein is CASSFYDRAGGNQPQHF. CDR3 DNA sequence: TGTGCCAGCAGTTTTTATGACAGGGCAGGGGGCAATCAGCCCCAGCATTTT.

The chain has TRBV5-1 and TRBJ2-3; tentative D call: TRBD2 (6 bases). The V end lost 4 bases, the J end lost 4 bases, and 19 bases lay between the germline ends. This CDR3 region has 16 residues. Germline V gene data show CDR1 as SGHRS and CDR2 as YFSETQ. The chain's CDR3 is CASSHKSGRGADTQYF. DNA for the CDR3: TGCGCCAGCAGCCACAAGAGCGGGCGAGGTGCAGATACGCAGTATTTT.

Notes on this clone: Other nucleotide sequences from this sample produce the same CDR3. V usage is TRBV19 and J usage is TRBJ1-3; no clear D. The length of the CDR3 is 15 residues. V was cut by 3 bases and J by 0 bases, with 9 bases left in between. Germline CDR1 LNHDA, CDR2 SQIVND (reference sequence). The CDR3 is CASSIVAGSGNTIYF. Written as DNA, the CDR3 is TGTGCCAGTAGTATCGTGGCAGGCTCTGGAAACACCATATATTTT.

This clone appeared once. The rearrangement joins TRBV5-8 to TRBJ2-1, with TRBD2 matching 10 bases. Germline loops: CDR1 SGHTS, CDR2 YDEGEE. This CDR3 spans 16 amino acids. V dropped 2 bases and J dropped 4; count of bases not matched to a gene: 6. The CDR3 protein is CASSLWTSGLYNEQFF. CDR3 DNA sequence: TGTGCCAGCAGCTTATGGACTAGCGGCCTATACAATGAGCAGTTCTTC.